Presented here are 26 T cell receptor beta chains from one specimen sequenced in a study of shared clonotypes between healthy human individuals. TCRdb's table, derived via immunoSEQ multiplex PCR, lists solely in-frame clones and lacks some. Of 2 million to 2.5 million clones in the sample, more than 85% were seen once. Sequenced material: naive CD4+ T cells from PBMCs. Indicated subset: CD45RA+ positively selected. All receptors come from a man between 18 and 35 years old in good health. Some clones in this sample may be carry-over from other donors' samples.

About this clone: The same CDR3 can be traced to other DNA sequences in this sample. This chain's CDR3 is CSVGQPSYEQYF. In DNA form, the CDR3 reads TGCAGCGTCGGACAGCCATCCTACGAGCAGTACTTC. The chain recombines TRBV29-1 with TRBJ2-7, with a weak D call TRBD1 (6 bases). The ends were cut back, 6 bases at V and 1 base at J, with 10 bases in the middle. The CDR3 loop spans 12 amino acids. CDR1 is SQVTM and CDR2 is ANQGSEA in the germline V gene.

J is TRBJ1-2 and V is TRBV23-1; D might be TRBD1 (5 bases). TRBV23-1 belongs to the ORF category, with a function that is uncertain. The CDR3 is made up of 14 amino acids. Trimming pared 9 bases from V and 4 bases from J, leaving 18 bases between. CDR3 residues: CASREGRGGYGYTF. The CDR3 nucleotides read TGCGCCAGTCGCGAGGGGAGGGGTGGCTATGGCTACACCTTC.

The rearrangement uses TRBV4-3 and TRBJ1-3; D not certain. In germline, CDR1 is LGHNA, CDR2 YSLEER. With 0 bases removed from V and 0 bases from J, the gap between germline ends came to 12 bases. The CDR3 sequence is 17 residues long. The DNA of the CDR3 is TGCGCCAGCAGCCAAGATTCCTCGGCATTCTCTGGAAACACCATATATTTT. The encoded protein is CASSQDSSAFSGNTIYF.

This clone was picked up a small number of times. V gene TRBV29-1 combines with J gene TRBJ1-1; D is perhaps TRBD1 (6 bases). V shed 6 bases and J shed 0 bases, with 17 bases lying between them. The germline gives CDR1 SQVTM, CDR2 ANQGSEA. The CDR3 length is 15 residues. CDR3 DNA sequence: TGCAGCGTAGCGTACAGGGCTCGAATGAACACTGAAGCTTTCTTT. It yields the protein CSVAYRARMNTEAFF.

The genes are TRBV6-1 and TRBJ2-4; 11 bases are shared with TRBD2. The CDR3 spans 15 residues. Per germline, CDR1 MNHNS and CDR2 SASEGT. V was pared by 7 bases and J by 9 bases, with 11 bases of the junction left unmatched. The DNA of the CDR3 is TGTGCCAGCATCGATAGCGGGAGGGCCGCTGGCATTCAGTACTTC. It codes for CASIDSGRAAGIQYF.

This chain connects TRBV29-1 to TRBJ2-7; TRBD1 matches at 8 bases. V lost 5 bases to trimming and J lost 1 base; unmatched junction nucleotides: 4. The CDR3 length is 13 residues. The germline CDR1 and CDR2 sequences are SQVTM and ANQGSEA. The CDR3 nucleotides read TGCAGCGTTCGGGACAGGCGTTCCTACGAGCAGTACTTC. It codes for CSVRDRRSYEQYF.

The CDR3 DNA is TGCGCCAGCAGCCAGACGACAGGGAGCTCCTACGAGCAGTACTTC. Amino acid sequence: CASSQTTGSSYEQYF. The V and J genes are TRBV4-1 and TRBJ2-7; TRBD1 aligns across 7 bases. This CDR3 contains 15 residues. Trimming took 3 bases from V and 0 from J; bases not matched to a gene: 5. Germline V gene sequence: CDR1 MGHRA, CDR2 YSYEKL.

The rearrangement joins TRBV29-1 to TRBJ2-1; the D gene is possibly TRBD2 (6 bases). The V end lost 6 bases, the J end lost 0 bases, and 15 bases lay between the germline ends. This CDR3 is built from 15 residues. CDR1 and CDR2 from the germline V gene are SQVTM and ANQGSEA. The CDR3 loop is CSVSQGGLSYNEQFF. Written as DNA, the CDR3 is TGCAGCGTGAGTCAGGGAGGCCTCTCCTACAATGAGCAGTTCTTC.

V is TRBV11-2 and J is TRBJ2-7; D possibly corresponds to TRBD2 (5 bases). CDR1 SGHAT and CDR2 FQNNGV come from the germline V gene. This CDR3 has 14 amino acids. Trimming stripped 1 base from V and 1 base from J, with 8 bases between. CDR3 loop: CASSLALESYEQYF. DNA for the CDR3: TGTGCCAGCAGCTTAGCACTAGAGTCCTACGAGCAGTACTTC. The complete variable domain, with remaining parts taken from reference TRBV11-2 and TRBJ2-7, reads EAGVAQSPRYKIIEKRQSVAFWCNPISGHATLYWYQQILGQGPKLLIQFQNNGVVDDSQLPKDRFSAERLKGVDSTLKIQPAKLEDSAVYLCASSLALESYEQYFGPGTRLTVT.

V gene TRBV7-9 combines with J gene TRBJ1-2, with a tentative D call TRBD1 (5 bases). CDR3 length equals 13 residues. Germline CDR1 reads SEHNR; CDR2 reads FQNEAQ (reference sequence). V lost 4 bases and J 8 bases, leaving 14 bases between the germline ends. CDR3 sequence: CASSSPQVSGYTF. The CDR3 DNA reads as TGTGCCAGCAGCTCCCCACAGGTGTCAGGCTACACCTTC.

The chain employs TRBV2 and TRBJ2-1; 9 bases agree with TRBD1. Unmatched junction bases numbered 6, after V lost 6 bases and J lost 3 bases. The CDR3 totals 15 residues. Per germline, CDR1 SNHLY and CDR2 FYNNEI. Here the CDR3 reads CASRPQGARYNEQFF. The CDR3 DNA sequence: TGTGCCAGCAGACCACAGGGGGCGCGCTACAATGAGCAGTTCTTC.

The rearrangement links TRBV6-1 to TRBJ2-3, with D perhaps matching TRBD2 (5 bases). This CDR3 comprises 14 residues. V was shortened by 4 bases and J by 1 base, with 9 bases between the two germline ends. Germline CDR1 reads MNHNS; CDR2 reads SASEGT. The CDR3 loop is CASSGEAGTDTQYF. The CDR3 DNA is TGTGCCAGCAGTGGAGAAGCGGGCACAGATACGCAGTATTTT.

About this clone itself: This sample also contains other DNA sequences that code for the same CDR3. This chain connects TRBV4-3 to TRBJ1-4, with TRBD1 matching over 8 bases. The V and J ends lost 1 base and 2 bases, in that order; junction bases with no gene match: 3. Germline-derived CDR1 and CDR2 are LGHNA and YSLEER. The CDR3 spans 16 residues. The CDR3 loop reads CASSQGNRGTNEKLFF. The CDR3, as DNA: TGCGCCAGCAGCCAAGGAAACAGGGGGACTAATGAAAAACTGTTTTTT.

The chain uses TRBV15 and TRBJ2-1; tentatively, D is TRBD2 (5 bases). From germline, CDR1 is LNHNV and CDR2 YYDKDF (reference sequence). The CDR3 has 12 residues. V lost 1 base and J 7 bases, leaving 5 bases between the germline ends. In DNA form, the CDR3 reads TGTGCCACCAGCAGAGCGGGGAATGAGCAGTTCTTC. It codes for CATSRAGNEQFF.

The chain couples TRBV27 to TRBJ2-7; D is unclear. Germline V lookup: CDR1 MNHEY, CDR2 SMNVEV (reference sequence). The CDR3 is 14 residues long. Trimming stripped 3 bases from V and 3 bases from J, with 12 bases between. As DNA, the CDR3 is TGTGCCAGCAGTTTGGTGGGAAACCGCTACGAGCAGTACTTC. Its protein is CASSLVGNRYEQYF.

A word on this clone: This CDR3 is also generated by other DNA sequences in the sample. The chain has TRBV7-2 and TRBJ2-3; D is possibly TRBD2 (6 bases). The CDR3 is 14 amino acids. V gave up 2 bases and J gave up 2 bases, with 8 bases separating them. Germline V gene lookup returns CDR1 SGHTA and CDR2 FQGNSA. The CDR3: CASSLRRDTDTQYF. As DNA, the CDR3 is TGTGCCAGCAGCTTAAGGCGGGACACAGATACGCAGTATTTT.

The chain employs TRBV27 and TRBJ2-1; tentatively, D is TRBD1 (7 bases). This CDR3 spans 16 amino acids. Germline V gene data show CDR1 as MNHEY and CDR2 as SMNVEV (reference sequence). V was shortened by 6 bases and J by 4 bases, with 19 bases between the two germline ends. The CDR3 spells CASSPPGGWGYNEQFF. Here the CDR3 DNA reads TGTGCCAGCAGCCCCCCAGGGGGGTGGGGATACAATGAGCAGTTCTTC.

This chain links TRBV11-2 with TRBJ2-7, with D uncertain. Trimming left V 2 bases short and J 0 bases short, with 11 bases between. Germline values: CDR1 SGHAT, CDR2 FQNNGV. This CDR3 has 15 residues. The CDR3 sequence is CASSLSGILSYEQYF. The CDR3, as DNA: TGTGCCAGCAGCTTATCTGGGATACTCTCCTACGAGCAGTACTTC.

This clone has just a few counts. The V and J genes are TRBV28 and TRBJ1-5; D is ambiguous. The CDR3 is 14 amino acids. The germline V gene has CDR1 MDHEN and CDR2 SYDVKM. V lost 3 bases, J lost 8 bases, and 14 bases lay in between. This CDR3 reads CASSLAPGREPQHF. Written as DNA, the CDR3 is TGTGCCAGCAGTTTGGCCCCCGGGAGGGAGCCCCAGCATTTT.

The chain couples TRBV25-1 to TRBJ2-1, with 8 bases that match TRBD2. The trim removed 5 bases at V and 2 bases at J, leaving 8 bases unmatched. CDR3 length equals 16 residues. Germline V gene sequence: CDR1 MGHDK, CDR2 SYGVNS. Here the CDR3 DNA reads TGTGCCAGCAGTCCGAGGCTAGCGGGTGCCTACAATGAGCAGTTCTTC. Translation gives CASSPRLAGAYNEQFF. The complete variable domain, with remaining parts taken from reference TRBV25-1 and TRBJ2-1, reads EADIYQTPRYLVIGTGKKITLECSQTMGHDKMYWYQQDPGMELHLIHYSYGVNSTEKGDLSSESTVSRIRTEHFPLTLESARPSHTSQYLCASSPRLAGAYNEQFFGPGTRLTVL.

The V gene is TRBV23-1, the J gene TRBJ1-1, with TRBD1 as a possible D gene (5 bases). TRBV23-1 is an ORF, and what it does is uncertain. This CDR3 spans 13 amino acids. V lost 6 bases, J lost 1 base, and 9 bases lay in between. The CDR3 coding sequence is TGCGCCAGCAGAAGGGGCAGGAACACTGAAGCTTTCTTT. Translating it yields CASRRGRNTEAFF.

The chain links TRBV2 to TRBJ2-1; the D is unclear. Trimming removed 2 bases from V and 10 bases from J, with 12 bases in between. CDR3 length: 13 residues. Germline values: CDR1 SNHLY, CDR2 FYNNEI. The CDR3 protein is CASSENTQTEQFF. Written as DNA, the CDR3 is TGTGCCAGCAGTGAAAATACACAAACCGAGCAGTTCTTC.

V is TRBV6-4 and J is TRBJ2-2, with no clear D. CDR1 and CDR2 (germline): MRHNA, SNTAGT. This CDR3 region has 14 residues. Trimming took 4 bases from V and 6 from J, leaving 12 bases between them. The CDR3 DNA is TGTGCCAGCAGTGTCGAGATAATGGCCGGGGAGCTGTTTTTT. Encoded protein: CASSVEIMAGELFF.

The chain recombines TRBV11-2 with TRBJ2-2; tentative D call: TRBD1 (6 bases). CDR1 SGHAT and CDR2 FQNNGV come from the germline V gene. This CDR3 contains 17 residues. The V end lost 1 base, the J end lost 4 bases, and 16 bases lay between the germline ends. The CDR3 DNA sequence: TGTGCCAGCAGCTTAGTTCAACACAGGGCGGGCACCGGGGAGCTGTTTTTT. Residues: CASSLVQHRAGTGELFF.

With regard to this clone: Other DNA variants within this sample encode the same CDR3. This chain connects TRBV28 to TRBJ2-5, with 10 bases lining up with TRBD1. The germline CDR1 and CDR2 sequences are MDHEN and SYDVKM. With V trimmed by 4 bases and J by 5 bases, 4 bases remained unmatched. CDR3 length: 14 amino acids. The CDR3 DNA follows: TGTGCCAGCAGTTCGACAGGGGGCAGGGAGACCCAGTACTTC. This sequence encodes CASSSTGGRETQYF.

On this clone: Mismatch with germline at one junction end may stem from a read error. The chain links TRBV6-4 to TRBJ2-7; tentative D call: TRBD2 (6 bases). The CDR3 is made up of 13 amino acids. Germline V gene sequence: CDR1 MRHNA, CDR2 SNTAGT. The CDR3 region has the DNA TGTGCCAGCAGTTCATCGTTGGCGGGACCCACTCAGTTC. Translating gives CASSSSLAGPTQF.